This passage covers 13 T cell receptor beta chains from one sample sequenced in a study of response to subunit inactivated influenza vaccine. TCRdb recomputed calls from the RT-PCR reads with MiXCR, one row per CDR3 protein. Of 150,000 to 200,000 distinct CDR3 sequences in the sample, 12% were seen once. This sample was also put to use in a study of T cells expressing NK-cell markers. That work states: UMI-tagged 5'RACE template switching yielded the TCR beta cDNA.

This sample comprised CD8+ T cells sorted from PBMCs, obtained roughly 13 days after vaccination. The receptors were sampled from a man over 45 who received an inactivated influenza vaccine.

The chain links TRBV12-3 or TRBV12-4 to TRBJ2-1; no definite D call. This CDR3 region has 17 residues. The V and J ends lost 5 bases and 8 bases respectively, with 25 bases between them. CDR3: CASSLGLRAPTPYEQFF. DNA for the CDR3: TGTGCCAGCAGTCTTGGTCTCCGGGCCCCGACCCCTTATGAGCAGTTCTTC.

This clonotype was seen a handful of times. The chain recombines TRBV5-5 with TRBJ2-7; possibly TRBD1 for D (5 bases). This CDR3 has 15 amino acids. V dropped 5 bases and J dropped 3 bases, with 18 bases sitting between them. The germline gives CDR1 SGHKS, CDR2 YYEKEE (reference sequence). The CDR3, as DNA: TGTGCCAGCAGTCTACACAGGACGATGTACTACGAGCAGTACTTC. Protein: CASSLHRTMYYEQYF.

This clonotype was picked up a small number of times. The chain joins TRBV4-3 to TRBJ1-2; perhaps TRBD1 as D (5 bases). The CDR3 consists of 15 residues. V was clipped by 0 bases and J by 6 bases, with 14 bases between them. Germline CDR1 LGHNA, CDR2 YSLEER. CDR3 DNA sequence: TGCGCCAGCAGCCAAGATTGGCAGGGAGTGGATGGCTACACCTTC. This codes for CASSQDWQGVDGYTF.

This rearrangement joins TRBV7-2 to TRBJ2-7; the D is unclear. CDR1 and CDR2 (germline): SGHTA, FQGNSA. There are 15 residues in the CDR3. V lost 1 base and J lost 0, with 10 bases in between. Written as DNA, the CDR3 is TGTGCCAGCAGCTTAGACCGATCGGCCTCCTACGAGCAGTACTTC. Its translation: CASSLDRSASYEQYF. The full variable domain, with the rest looked up from reference TRBV7-2 and TRBJ2-7, is GAGVSQSPSNKVTEKGKDVELRCDPISGHTALYWYRQSLGQGLEFLIYFQGNSAPDKSGLPSDRFSAERTGGSVSTLTIQRTQQEDSAVYLCASSLDRSASYEQYFGPGTRLTVT.

V gene TRBV12-3 or TRBV12-4 combines with J gene TRBJ2-2, with D unresolved. The V end was cut by 5 bases, the J end by 0 bases, with 7 bases between. The CDR3 spans 14 residues. The CDR3 DNA is TGTGCCAGCAGTCCTTACTCGAACACCGGGGAGCTGTTTTTT. Amino acids: CASSPYSNTGELFF.

This clonotype was detected a few times. The CDR3 region has the DNA TGTGCCAGCAGCTTGGAGTGGCGGGAGACCCAAGAGACCCAGTACTTC. Protein sequence: CASSLEWRETQETQYF. The chain recombines TRBV5-6 with TRBJ2-5, with TRBD2 matching 7 bases. The trim removed 0 bases at V and 1 base at J, leaving 6 bases unmatched. Germline V CDR1 and CDR2: SGHDT, YYEEEE. CDR3 size: 16 residues.

The chain joins TRBV29-1 to TRBJ1-3, with 12 bases aligning to TRBD1. The CDR3 sequence is 14 residues long. Germline trimming cut 6 bases from V and 2 bases from J; bases unmatched to any gene: 2. CDR1 and CDR2 (germline): SQVTM, ANQGSEA. The CDR3 nucleotides are TGCAGCGTCGGGACAGGGGGCCCTGGAAACACCATATATTTT. Protein sequence: CSVGTGGPGNTIYF.

This clonotype was counted between two and nine times. The chain employs TRBV6-5 and TRBJ2-5; D is perhaps TRBD1 (6 bases). The CDR3 is 15 amino acids. Germline-derived CDR1 and CDR2 are MNHEY and SVGAGI. V lost 4 bases, J lost 1 base, and 13 bases lay in between. The DNA for the CDR3 is TGTGCCAGCAGTTTAACCGGGACAAGCCAAGAGACCCAGTACTTC. Its protein is CASSLTGTSQETQYF.

The V call is TRBV12-3 or TRBV12-4, the J call TRBJ2-1, with D hard to call. With 5 bases removed from V and 5 bases from J, the gap between germline ends came to 16 bases. The CDR3 has 15 residues. The CDR3 DNA follows: TGTGCCAGCAGTCCGACTTGGGCCCCAAACAATGAGCAGTTCTTC. It yields the protein CASSPTWAPNNEQFF.

The chain employs TRBV20-1 and TRBJ2-1; no definite D call. The CDR3 is made up of 15 amino acids. In germline, CDR1 is DFQATT, CDR2 SNEGSKA (reference sequence). V was trimmed by 3 bases and J by 0 bases, leaving 12 bases between them. CDR3 nucleotide sequence: TGCAGTGCTAGGACCTTGGAATCCTCCTACAATGAGCAGTTCTTC. It translates to CSARTLESSYNEQFF.

The chain links TRBV19 to TRBJ2-3; 7 nucleotides match TRBD1. Germline CDR1 reads LNHDA; CDR2 reads SQIVND (reference sequence). V lost 3 bases and J lost 4; bases outside the gene matches: 4. This CDR3 spans 14 amino acids. CDR3 loop: CASSILTGADTQYF. The CDR3 nucleotides are TGTGCCAGTAGTATTCTTACAGGGGCAGATACGCAGTATTTT.

This clonotype was detected many times. The chain recombines TRBV24-1 with TRBJ2-2, with TRBD1 matching 9 bases. Germline V gene sequence: CDR1 KGHDR, CDR2 SFDVKD. V shed 7 bases and J 4 bases; nucleotides not matched to a gene: 0. This CDR3 is 13 amino acids long. CDR3 sequence: CATRTGGTGELFF. Here the CDR3 DNA reads TGTGCCACCAGGACAGGGGGCACCGGGGAGCTGTTTTTT.

The sample holds a few counts of this clonotype. V usage is TRBV3-1 and J usage is TRBJ1-1, with 9 bases matching TRBD1. With 7 bases clipped from V and 5 bases from J, the junction kept 8 bases outside the gene matches. This CDR3 spans 14 amino acids. CDR1 and CDR2 (germline): LGHDT, YNNKEL (reference sequence). CDR3 region: CASTIQGAGTEAFF. CDR3 nucleotides: TGTGCCAGCACAATACAGGGGGCGGGTACTGAAGCTTTCTTT.